These 15 T cell receptor beta chains were all obtained from the same sample, sequenced in a study of cytomegalovirus exposure and HLA in healthy donors. The PCR contained 60 Vbeta and 13 Jbeta primers. Assay: immunoSEQ multiplex PCR; the TCRdb copy retains only in-frame clones and omits some. The sample includes approximately 98,000 clones, 75% to 85% of them seen just once. The sample comprised PBMCs. These receptors were taken from a man aged 18 to 30 in good health and CMV-seropositive.

This chain uses TRBV5-1 with TRBJ2-2; D may be TRBD1 (5 bases). Trimming shortened V by 3 bases and J by 2 bases, and 14 bases separated the two germline ends. The germline V gene encodes CDR1 SGHRS and CDR2 YFSETQ. This CDR3 is 16 amino acids long. The CDR3 region is CASSSGQVGNTGELFF. For the CDR3, the DNA is TGCGCCAGCAGCTCTGGACAAGTGGGAAACACCGGGGAGCTGTTTTTT.

The V gene is TRBV28, the J gene TRBJ1-3, with TRBD1 matching over 9 bases. The CDR3 consists of 15 residues. The V gene's germline CDR1 is MDHEN and CDR2 SYDVKM. V was pared by 6 bases and J by 0 bases, with 3 bases of the junction left unmatched. The CDR3, as DNA: TGTGCCAGCAGCCCGACAGGGGGCTCTGGAAACACCATATATTTT. Translating gives CASSPTGGSGNTIYF.

The chain joins TRBV4-2 to TRBJ1-1; 10 nucleotides line up with TRBD1. The ends lost 2 bases at V and 0 bases at J; junction bases unmatched: 9. Germline CDR1 reads LGHNA; CDR2 reads YNFKEQ. The CDR3 covers 18 residues. The CDR3 DNA is TGTGCCAGCAGCCAACCGACAGGGGGCGTCGGGATGAACACTGAAGCTTTCTTT. Its protein product is CASSQPTGGVGMNTEAFF.

The table lists this clone with a count of one. The CDR3 sequence is CASNPGGGYMEAFF. Written as DNA, the CDR3 is TGTGCCAGCAACCCGGGAGGGGGCTATATGGAAGCTTTCTTT. The chain recombines TRBV27 with TRBJ1-1, with 7 bases that match TRBD1. Germline V gives CDR1 MNHEY, CDR2 SMNVEV (reference sequence). Trimming at V came to 7 bases and at J to 8 bases, leaving 13 bases not matched to a gene. The CDR3 covers 14 residues.

The rearrangement joins TRBV9 to TRBJ2-5; D perhaps matches TRBD2 (5 bases). The germline V gene has CDR1 SGDLS and CDR2 YYNGEE. The CDR3 has 14 amino acids. With 6 bases removed from V and 0 bases from J, the gap between germline ends came to 12 bases. The CDR3 spells CASTLGSNQETQYF. The CDR3 bases are TGTGCCAGCACCCTAGGGAGCAACCAAGAGACCCAGTACTTC.

The chain links TRBV15 to TRBJ1-5, with D possibly TRBD1 on 6 matching bases. Trimming took off 9 bases at V and 9 bases at J, with 18 bases between the two ends. Germline assignment: CDR1 LNHNV and CDR2 YYDKDF (reference sequence). CDR3 length: 13 residues. The CDR3 sequence is CATKGGENRPQHF. The CDR3 bases are TGTGCCACGAAGGGGGGGGAGAATAGGCCCCAGCATTTT.

This chain links TRBV5-1 with TRBJ2-7; the D gene is possibly TRBD2 (5 bases). V was trimmed by 0 bases and J by 2 bases, leaving 15 bases between them. Looked up from germline, CDR1 is SGHRS and CDR2 is YFSETQ. CDR3 length: 16 amino acids. CDR3 protein: CASSLGGWFSPYEQYF. The CDR3 DNA follows: TGCGCCAGCAGCTTGGGCGGGTGGTTCAGTCCCTACGAGCAGTACTTC.

V and J are TRBV28 and TRBJ2-3; D perhaps matches TRBD2 (5 bases). V gave up 6 bases and J gave up 3 bases, with 16 bases separating them. Germline V gene lookup returns CDR1 MDHEN and CDR2 SYDVKM. CDR3 size: 15 residues. The CDR3 loop reads CASRGMARGTDTQYF. CDR3 nucleotides: TGTGCCAGCAGGGGAATGGCCCGAGGGACAGATACGCAGTATTTT.

The chain carries TRBV5-1 and TRBJ2-7; 7 nucleotides match TRBD1. This CDR3 is built from 14 residues. The V and J ends lost 0 bases and 4 bases, in that order; junction bases with no gene match: 4. Looked up from germline, CDR1 is SGHRS and CDR2 is YFSETQ. CDR3 bases: TGCGCCAGCAGCTTGGATAGGGGGCTATACGAGCAGTACTTC. It translates to CASSLDRGLYEQYF.

The chain is built from TRBV10-2 and TRBJ2-3, with 8 bases aligning to TRBD1. The CDR3 has 15 residues. Germline values: CDR1 WSHSY, CDR2 SAAADI. Losses at the gene ends were 3 bases for V and 4 bases for J; bases not matched to a gene: 6. CDR3: CASSDFRGRSDTQYF. Written as DNA, the CDR3 is TGCGCCAGCAGTGATTTCAGGGGGCGATCAGATACGCAGTATTTT.

The chain recombines TRBV6-4 with TRBJ2-7; 7 nucleotides line up with TRBD2. The length of the CDR3 is 14 residues. J gave up 2 bases and V 6 bases, and 7 bases lay outside the gene matches. CDR1 and CDR2 (germline): MRHNA, SNTAGT. The CDR3 sequence: CASSPGGGTYEQYF. The CDR3 DNA sequence: TGTGCCAGCAGCCCCGGCGGGGGAACCTACGAGCAGTACTTC.

The chain couples TRBV6-1 to TRBJ1-4; 9 positions agree with TRBD1. The CDR3 runs 15 residues. Trimming cost V 2 bases and J 7 bases; bases outside gene matches: 5. Per germline, CDR1 MNHNS and CDR2 SASEGT. CDR3 sequence (DNA): TGTGCCAGCAGTGAATGGGGACAGGGCCTTGAAAAACTGTTTTTT. It specifies CASSEWGQGLEKLFF.

The rearrangement links TRBV27 to TRBJ2-3, with TRBD2 identical over 7 bases. V gave up 6 bases and J gave up 3 bases; unmatched junction bases: 9. The CDR3 sequence is 15 residues long. Germline V CDR1 and CDR2: MNHEY, SMNVEV (reference sequence). CDR3 region: CASRSWGGETDTQYF. In nucleotides, the CDR3 is TGTGCCAGCAGATCCTGGGGGGGAGAGACAGATACGCAGTATTTT.

The chain combines TRBV5-1 with TRBJ1-1; tentative D call: TRBD1 (5 bases). V dropped 0 bases and J dropped 4 bases, with 13 bases sitting between them. This CDR3 spans 15 amino acids. Germline V gives CDR1 SGHRS, CDR2 YFSETQ. The CDR3 sequence is CASSLAGGLSTEAFF. CDR3 nucleotide sequence: TGCGCCAGCAGCTTGGCCGGGGGGTTGAGCACTGAAGCTTTCTTT.

The DNA of the CDR3 is TGTGCCAGCAGCCAAGCGTACGGACAGGTGTACGAGCAGTACTTC. Protein product: CASSQAYGQVYEQYF. The chain couples TRBV4-2 to TRBJ2-7; the match to TRBD1 covers 7 bases. Germline values: CDR1 LGHNA, CDR2 YNFKEQ. There are 15 residues in the CDR3. V lost 1 base, J lost 4 bases, and 7 bases stayed unmatched.